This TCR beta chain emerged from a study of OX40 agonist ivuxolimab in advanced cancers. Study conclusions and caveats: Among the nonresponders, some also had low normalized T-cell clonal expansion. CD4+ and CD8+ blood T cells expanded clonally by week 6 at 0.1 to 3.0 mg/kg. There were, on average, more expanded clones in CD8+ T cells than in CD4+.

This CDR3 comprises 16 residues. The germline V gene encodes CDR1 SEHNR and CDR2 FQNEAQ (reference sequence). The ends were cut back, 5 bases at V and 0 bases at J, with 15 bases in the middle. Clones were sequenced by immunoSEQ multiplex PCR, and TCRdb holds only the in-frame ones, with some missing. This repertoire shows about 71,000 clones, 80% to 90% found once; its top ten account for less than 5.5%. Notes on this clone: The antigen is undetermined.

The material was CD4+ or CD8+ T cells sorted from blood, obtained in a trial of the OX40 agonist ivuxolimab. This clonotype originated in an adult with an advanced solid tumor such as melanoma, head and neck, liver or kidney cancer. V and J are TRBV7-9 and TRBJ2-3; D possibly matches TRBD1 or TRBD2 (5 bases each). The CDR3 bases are TGTGCCAGCAGCAATGGGGGTTGGTCTAGCACAGATACGCAGTATTTT. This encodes CASSNGGWSSTDTQYF.